This TCR beta chain was sequenced for a study of regulatory and conventional T cells in RAG deficiency. Study-level points and caveats: In Omenn syndrome, sorted "Tregs" may be peripherally activated cells. RAG-deficient patients showed markedly lower Shannon entropy and higher Simpson indices than control T-cell subsets. Omenn syndrome and CID/AS patients had 80 to 100-fold fewer unique Treg TCR beta sequences, versus roughly 10-fold elsewhere.

Details on this clone: Antigen unknown.

TCRdb's table, derived via immunoSEQ multiplex PCR, lists solely in-frame clones and lacks some. This sample has roughly 34,000 clones, with roughly 76% found just once. The sorted conventional CD4+ T cells were CD25-low and CD127-high, with genomic DNA sequenced. Trimming removed 6 bases at V and 3 bases at J, with 15 bases between. CDR3 length: 15 residues. Germline V gives CDR1 MDHEN, CDR2 SYDVKM. The same data also contributed to another study, on regulatory T cells. That publication notes: Primers: 52 TRBV forward and 13 TRBJ reverse.

Sample: CD4+ effector T cells sorted from blood. V is TRBV28 and J is TRBJ1-5; D is undetermined. The clonotype was recovered from a human donor in good health. CDR3 nucleotides: TGTGCCAGCAGGCCGGCCGGCAGCGACAATCAGCCCCAGCATTTT. Its protein product is CASRPAGSDNQPQHF.